The source of this T cell receptor beta chain is a study of Graves' ophthalmopathy and Graves' hyperthyroidism. General observations from the study: A model built from 13 signatures distinguished ophthalmopathy from stable hyperthyroidism with approximately 89% sensitivity and 81.08% specificity. This model predicted ophthalmopathy progression (sensitivity 70% to 71%, specificity around 72%).

With respect to this clonotype: Its target is unknown. The junction and the germline gene differ at one end; a read error may be behind it.

RNA transcripts provided the template for amplifying TCR beta CDR3 regions. A first-round RT-PCR used HTBI primers, followed by a second-round multiplex PCR. MiXCR, applied by TCRdb to the multiplex PCR reads, yields one record per CDR3 protein. The table records 500,000 to 600,000 distinct CDR3 sequences, under 45% of them present only once. In germline, CDR1 is SGHTA, CDR2 FQGTGA. The CDR3 has 14 residues. Sequencing was carried out using peripheral blood or thyroid tissue (not recorded which). The TCR was taken from an adult man with Graves' hyperthyroidism. J is TRBJ2-2 and V is TRBV7-3; 7 bases fit TRBD1. As DNA, the CDR3 is TGTGCCAGCAGCGCACAGGGGAACACTGGGGAGCTGTTTTTT. Protein product: CASSAQGNTGELFF.